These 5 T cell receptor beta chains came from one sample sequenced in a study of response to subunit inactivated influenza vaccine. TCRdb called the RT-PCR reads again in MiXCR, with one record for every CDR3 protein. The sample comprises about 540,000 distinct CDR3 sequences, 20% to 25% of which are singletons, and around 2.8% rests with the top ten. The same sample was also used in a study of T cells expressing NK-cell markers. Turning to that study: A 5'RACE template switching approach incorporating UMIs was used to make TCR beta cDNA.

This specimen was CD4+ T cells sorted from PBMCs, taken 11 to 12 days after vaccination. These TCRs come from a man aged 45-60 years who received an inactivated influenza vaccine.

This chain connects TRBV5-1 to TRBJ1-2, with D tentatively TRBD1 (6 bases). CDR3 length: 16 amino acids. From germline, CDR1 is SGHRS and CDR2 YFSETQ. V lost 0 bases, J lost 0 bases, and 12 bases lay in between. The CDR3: CASSLEGRGSNYGYTF. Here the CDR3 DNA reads TGCGCCAGCAGCTTGGAGGGCAGGGGTTCTAACTATGGCTACACCTTC.

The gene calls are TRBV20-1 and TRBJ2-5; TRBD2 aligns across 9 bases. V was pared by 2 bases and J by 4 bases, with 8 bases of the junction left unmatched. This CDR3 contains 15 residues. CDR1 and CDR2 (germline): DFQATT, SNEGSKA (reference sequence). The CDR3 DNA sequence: TGCAGTGCTAGATACGGCGGGGGGGCCTCAGAGACCCAGTACTTC. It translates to CSARYGGGASETQYF.

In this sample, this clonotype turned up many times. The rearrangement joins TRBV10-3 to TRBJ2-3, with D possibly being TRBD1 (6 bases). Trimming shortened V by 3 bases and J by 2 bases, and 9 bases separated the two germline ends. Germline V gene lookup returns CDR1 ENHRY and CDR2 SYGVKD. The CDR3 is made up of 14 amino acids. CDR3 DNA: TGTGCCATCAGTGACCGGGACAACACAGATACGCAGTATTTT. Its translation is CAISDRDNTDTQYF.

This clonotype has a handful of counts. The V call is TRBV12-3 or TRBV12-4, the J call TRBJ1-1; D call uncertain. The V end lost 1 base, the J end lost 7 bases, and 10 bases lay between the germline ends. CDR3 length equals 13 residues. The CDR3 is CASSLVGVGEAFF. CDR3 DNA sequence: TGTGCCAGCAGTTTAGTAGGAGTCGGTGAAGCTTTCTTT.

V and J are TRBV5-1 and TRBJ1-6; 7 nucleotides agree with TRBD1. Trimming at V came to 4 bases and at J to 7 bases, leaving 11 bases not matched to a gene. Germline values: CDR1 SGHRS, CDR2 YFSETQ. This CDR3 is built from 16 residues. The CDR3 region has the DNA TGCGCCAGCAGCCAAACAGGGGACCTCGGGAATTCACCCCTCCACTTT. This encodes CASSQTGDLGNSPLHF.